This T cell receptor (beta chain) was captured in a study of identifying expanded T cells in peripheral blood. Study-wide results and limits: About 1.2 clones differed between technical replicates, versus approximately 16 and 20 over time.

As to this clone: Its antigen is as yet unknown.

The assay was immunoSEQ multiplex PCR, and TCRdb's table has in-frame clones only and misses some. The profile shows roughly 96,000 clones, around 90% of them singletons. Germline V gives CDR1 LNHDA, CDR2 SQIVND (reference sequence). CDR3 size: 13 residues. V lost 5 bases to trimming and J lost 2 bases, with 9 bases between them. This clonotype was obtained from a person aged 18-70 years in good health. V and J are TRBV19 and TRBJ1-2; D remains ambiguous. Specimen: blood. In nucleotides, the CDR3 is TGTGCCAGTAGTCAGACGGCGAACTATGGCTACACCTTC. It codes for CASSQTANYGYTF.